Listed below are T cell receptor beta chains from one sample, sequenced in a study of blood T cell repertoires in COVID-19. The table came from immunoSEQ multiplex PCR; TCRdb's copy has only in-frame clones and leaves some out. The sample carries over 65,000 clones, around 87% recorded once. Sequencing input: peripheral blood. Every receptor here comes from a human donor in a cohort sampled during active COVID-19. Both conserved end residues are part of each CDR3. Fields, in order: V gene, clone size, J gene, D gene, CDR3 DNA, CDR3 protein. A D gene is named only where the DNA matches it firmly. Rows may omit the clone size; those that give it use once, few, many or a size class.

TRBV10-3	few	TRBJ1-1	TRBD1	TGTGCCATCAGTGAGTCGATGGGACAGCAAAGCACTGAAGCTTTCTTT	CAISESMGQQSTEAFF
TRBV11-2	.	TRBJ2-1	.	TGTGCCAGCAGCTCCGCGGGACAGATTTCCTACAATGAGCAGTTCTTC	CASSSAGQISYNEQFF
TRBV29-1	.	TRBJ1-1	.	TGCAGCGTTCTGCAAGAGATGAACACTGAAGCTTTCTTT	CSVLQEMNTEAFF
TRBV6-4	medium-sized	TRBJ2-2	TRBD2	TGTGCCAGCAGTAGCGGGGACACCGGGGAGCTGTTTTTT	CASSSGDTGELFF
TRBV14	.	TRBJ2-1	TRBD2	TGTGCCAGCAGCCAAGATAGAACCGGGAGGGGCAATGAGCAGTTCTTC	CASSQDRTGRGNEQFF
TRBV6-5	.	TRBJ2-7	TRBD1	TGTGCCAGCAGTCCCGGGACAGGGAGCTACGAGCAGTACTTC	CASSPGTGSYEQYF
TRBV4-1	.	TRBJ2-5	TRBD2	TGCGCCAGCAGCCTTCCCGACCCCGCGGGGGGACGGGAGACCCAGTACTTC	CASSLPDPAGGRETQYF
TRBV7-2	.	TRBJ1-1	TRBD1	TGTGCCAGCAGCTTCAAAGGGGGCCGGGATAGGGCTTTCTTT	CASSFKGGRDRAFF
TRBV7-9	few	TRBJ2-7	.	TGTGCCAGCAGCACGGGTGGAAACGAGCAGTACTTC	CASSTGGNEQYF
TRBV7-9	once	TRBJ2-5	.	TGTGCCAGCAGCTTATTGGAGTCGGGGACACCGTACCAAGAGACCCAGTACTTC	CASSLLESGTPYQETQYF
TRBV14	.	TRBJ1-1	.	TGTGCCAGCAGCCAGGCTGGACGGCCCCTAGGGGGGAACACTGAAGCTTTCTTT	CASSQAGRPLGGNTEAFF
TRBV15	.	TRBJ2-1	.	TGTGCCACCAGCAGAGTGGTGAGCTCCTACAATGAGCAGTTCTTC	CATSRVVSSYNEQFF
TRBV7-3	once	TRBJ2-3	TRBD1	TGTGCCAGCAGCCAAGGGGGCAGAGGGGGAGCAGATACGCAGTATTTT	CASSQGGRGGADTQYF
TRBV27	.	TRBJ2-2	.	TGTGCCAGCAGAACGCAGGGGAGTACCGGGGAGCTGTTTTTT	CASRTQGSTGELFF
TRBV27	.	TRBJ2-3	TRBD2	TGTGCCAGCAGTTTATCCTACCTTAGCGGGGACTACTCCACAGATACGCAGTATTTT	CASSLSYLSGDYSTDTQYF
TRBV4-1	once	TRBJ1-1	.	TGCGCCAGCAGCCCCGGGAAAGCGGACACTGAAGCTTTCTTT	CASSPGKADTEAFF
TRBV27	once	TRBJ1-4	.	TGTGCCAGCTCGCCGGGGGGTGGAAGAAAAAAACTGTTTTTT	CASSPGGGRKKLFF
TRBV3-1/TRBV3-2	.	TRBJ1-4	.	TGTGCCAGCAGCCAAAGTACAGGGATGAAAGAAAAACTGTTTTTT	CASSQSTGMKEKLFF
TRBV6-4	.	TRBJ2-1	TRBD1	TGTGCCAGCAGTGATCCCGAGGGGACAGGTAGTTACCATGAGCAGTTCTTC	CASSDPEGTGSYHEQFF
TRBV27	few	TRBJ2-7	TRBD1	TGTGCCAGCAGTCGACAGGGGCGAGGGGACTACGAGCAGTACTTC	CASSRQGRGDYEQYF
TRBV7-2	.	TRBJ2-1	TRBD2	TGTGCCAGCAGCGTTAGCGGGAGTGAATACAATGAGCAGTTCTTC	CASSVSGSEYNEQFF
TRBV5-6	few	TRBJ2-5	TRBD2	TGTGCCAGCAGCTTGGGACGACTAGCCTCCGAGACCCAGTACTTC	CASSLGRLASETQYF
TRBV28	.	TRBJ1-4	TRBD1	TGTGCCAGCAGTTTAAAGGGGGCCACAACTAATGAAAAACTGTTTTTT	CASSLKGATTNEKLFF
TRBV18	.	TRBJ2-5	TRBD1	TGTGCCAGCTCACCTAGTACAGGGGATCAAGAGACCCAGTACTTC	CASSPSTGDQETQYF
TRBV9	.	TRBJ2-1	.	TGTGCCAGCAGCTACTCCCTCCGTTCCGAGAGCGGGCTGCCCTACAATGAGCAGTTCTTC	CASSYSLRSESGLPYNEQFF
TRBV9	.	TRBJ2-1	TRBD2	TGTGCCAGCAGCGTAGGTACTAGCGGGATCCTTTGGGATGAGCAGTTCTTC	CASSVGTSGILWDEQFF
TRBV10-3	once	TRBJ1-1	.	TGTGCCATCAGTGATGACCCATTTTCGGGAGGGACTGAAGCTTTCTTT	CAISDDPFSGGTEAFF
TRBV6-5	.	TRBJ1-4	.	TGTGCCAGCAGTTACGTGGCAAATGAAAAACTGTTTTTT	CASSYVANEKLFF
TRBV19	.	TRBJ2-2	TRBD1	TGTGCCAGTAGACCGGGACAGGGGGCCGGGGAGCTGTTTTTT	CASRPGQGAGELFF
TRBV5-1	.	TRBJ2-7	.	TGCGCCAGCAGCTTTAACGATAGAAACGAGCAGTACTTC	CASSFNDRNEQYF
TRBV7-9	.	TRBJ1-1	.	TGTGCCAGCAGCTTAGCTACAGGGACGGACACTGAAGCTTTCTTT	CASSLATGTDTEAFF
TRBV28	.	TRBJ2-7	TRBD2	TGTGCCAGCAGTTTATGGGCGGGAGGGGCACACGAGCAGTACTTC	CASSLWAGGAHEQYF
TRBV19	.	TRBJ2-1	TRBD2	TGTGCCAGTATGGGGACTAGCGGGAGGGCCACAGAGGGGAATGAGCAGTTCTTC	CASMGTSGRATEGNEQFF
TRBV28	.	TRBJ1-5	.	TGTGCCAGCAGACCCAGGGGTTCAGGTCAGCCCCAGCATTTT	CASRPRGSGQPQHF
TRBV3-1/TRBV3-2	.	TRBJ2-1	TRBD2	TGTGCCAGCAGCCCCAAGACTAGCGGGAGGGCCGACAATGAGCAGTTCTTC	CASSPKTSGRADNEQFF
TRBV11-2	.	TRBJ1-1	.	TGTGCCAGCAGCTTCGGGAACACTGAAGCTTTCTTT	CASSFGNTEAFF
TRBV12-5	.	TRBJ2-2	.	TGTGCTAGTGGACCGAGGGCCGGGGAGCTGTTTTTT	CASGPRAGELFF
TRBV7-9	.	TRBJ2-1	TRBD1	TGTGCCAGCAGCTGGACAGGGGGCATTCCATATCCCTACAATGAGCAGTTCTTC	CASSWTGGIPYPYNEQFF
TRBV5-1	once	TRBJ2-1	.	TGCGCCAGCATCCCTGACGGGGGAGCCTCCTACAATGAGCAGTTCTTC	CASIPDGGASYNEQFF
TRBV19	once	TRBJ2-1	TRBD2	TGTGCCAGTAGTACATTAGCGGGAGCGGGCAATGAGCAGTTCTTC	CASSTLAGAGNEQFF
TRBV7-8	.	TRBJ2-7	TRBD2	TGTGCCAGCAGCTTGACTAGCGGTACCTACGAGCAGTACTTC	CASSLTSGTYEQYF
TRBV27	.	TRBJ1-5	.	TGTGCCAGCAGGTCAGTTGAGAGGGATCAGCCCCAGCATTTT	CASRSVERDQPQHF